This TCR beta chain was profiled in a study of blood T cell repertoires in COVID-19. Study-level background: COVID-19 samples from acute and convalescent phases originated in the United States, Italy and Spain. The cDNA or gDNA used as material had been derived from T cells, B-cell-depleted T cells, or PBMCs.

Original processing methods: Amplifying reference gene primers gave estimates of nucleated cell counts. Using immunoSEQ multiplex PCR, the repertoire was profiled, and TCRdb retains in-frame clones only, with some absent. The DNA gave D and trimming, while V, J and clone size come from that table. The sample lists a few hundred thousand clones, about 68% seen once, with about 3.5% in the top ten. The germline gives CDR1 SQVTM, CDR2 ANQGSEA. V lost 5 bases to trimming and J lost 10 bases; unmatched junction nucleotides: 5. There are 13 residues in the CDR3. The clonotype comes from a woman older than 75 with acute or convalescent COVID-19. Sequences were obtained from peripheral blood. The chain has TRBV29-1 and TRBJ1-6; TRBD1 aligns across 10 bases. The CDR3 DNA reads TGCAGCGTTTTGGACAGGGGGGACTCACCCCTCCACTTT. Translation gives CSVLDRGDSPLHF.